These T cell receptor beta chains were read from a single sample in a study of cytomegalovirus exposure and HLA in healthy donors. TCRdb keeps only in-frame clones here, not all; method: immunoSEQ multiplex PCR. The data hold fewer than 70,000 clones, with about 80% observed a single time. Material for sequencing was PBMCs. The origin of the receptors is a woman aged 40 to 49 in good health and CMV-seronegative. The CDR3 runs from the conserved cysteine through the conserved F or W. The order of the fields is clone size, V gene, D gene, CDR3 length, J gene, CDR3 protein, CDR3 DNA. The D gene is left open where the match is weak. The size entry is marked missing in some rows and otherwise reads once, few, many or a size class.

>.|TRBV5-1|.|12|TRBJ2-5
CASTTGTETQYF
TGCGCCAGTACTACAGGGACCGAGACCCAGTACTTC
>.|TRBV7-2|TRBD1|14|TRBJ1-1
CASSLQGANTEAFF
TGTGCCAGCAGCTTACAGGGGGCAAACACTGAAGCTTTCTTT
>.|TRBV6-6|.|15|TRBJ2-7
CASSYSSGETYEQYF
TGTGCCAGCAGTTACTCCTCAGGGGAAACCTACGAGCAGTACTTC
>once|TRBV11-2|TRBD2|17|TRBJ2-2
CASSLGPTSAHTGELFF
TGTGCCAGCAGCTTAGGCCCTACTAGCGCCCACACCGGGGAGCTGTTTTTT
>.|TRBV2|.|14|TRBJ1-5
CASSGDSKHQPQHF
TGTGCCAGCAGTGGCGACAGCAAACATCAGCCCCAGCATTTT
>.|TRBV19|.|15|TRBJ1-5
CASSQDYYSNQPQHF
TGTGCCAGCTCACAGGACTATTATAGCAATCAGCCCCAGCATTTT
>.|TRBV6-6|.|14|TRBJ1-5
CDKQEKYSNQPQHF
TGTGACAAACAGGAGAAATATAGCAATCAGCCCCAGCATTTT
>.|TRBV18|TRBD2|17|TRBJ2-3
CASSPQGLAGNSDTQYF
TGTGCCAGCTCACCCCAGGGACTAGCGGGAAATTCAGATACGCAGTATTTT
>.|TRBV10-3|TRBD2|17|TRBJ2-7
CAIRGLAGEPASYEQYF
TGTGCCATCAGGGGACTAGCGGGAGAGCCTGCGTCCTACGAGCAGTACTTC
>once|TRBV19|.|17|TRBJ1-4
CASSIPTDRPTNEKLFF
TGTGCCAGTAGTATTCCGACGGACAGACCAACTAATGAAAAACTGTTTTTT
>.|TRBV5-6|.|18|TRBJ2-1
CASSLGRAHWGPRNEQFF
TGTGCCAGCAGCTTGGGTCGGGCCCACTGGGGGCCGCGCAATGAGCAGTTCTTC
>.|TRBV18|TRBD2|14|TRBJ2-7
CASSPSGGSYEQYF
TGTGCCAGCTCACCGAGCGGGGGATCCTACGAGCAGTACTTC